This TCR beta chain was sequenced for a study of blood T cell repertoires in COVID-19. At the level of the study: Acute-phase and convalescent COVID-19 samples originated in the United States, Italy and Spain. T cells, B-cell-depleted T cells, or PBMCs provided the cDNA or gDNA that served as material.

Seattle patients were enrolled while actively infected and followed longitudinally. Per the original data handling: Amplification of reference gene primers provided the estimated nucleated cell counts. Produced via immunoSEQ multiplex PCR; TCRdb's table is partial and in-frame only. For V, J and clone size, that table is used; D and trimming come from the DNA. The data contain roughly 180,000 clones, about 85% of them singletons. The source of this sequence is a woman aged 45 to 65 with COVID-19, enrolled during active disease. The sample was peripheral blood.

The CDR3 DNA follows: TGTGCCAGCAGCTCCAACTCCGTTGGTACGCAGTATTTT. Translating gives CASSSNSVGTQYF. The V call is TRBV7-2, the J call TRBJ2-3; D unclear. Germline CDR1 reads SGHTA; CDR2 reads FQGNSA. CDR3 length equals 13 residues. The ends were cut back, 4 bases at V and 8 bases at J, with 13 bases in the middle.